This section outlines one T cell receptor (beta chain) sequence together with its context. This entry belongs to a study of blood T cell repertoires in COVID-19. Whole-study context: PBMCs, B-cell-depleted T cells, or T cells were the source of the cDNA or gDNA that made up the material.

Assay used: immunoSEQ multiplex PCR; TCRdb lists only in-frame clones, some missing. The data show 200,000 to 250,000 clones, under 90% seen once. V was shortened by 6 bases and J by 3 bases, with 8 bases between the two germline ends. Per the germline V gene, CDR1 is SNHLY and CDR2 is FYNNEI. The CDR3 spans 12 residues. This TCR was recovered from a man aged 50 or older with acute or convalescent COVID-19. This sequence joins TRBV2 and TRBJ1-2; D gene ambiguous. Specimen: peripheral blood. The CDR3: CASSTFDYGYTF. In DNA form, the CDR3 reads TGTGCCAGCAGCACTTTTGACTATGGCTACACCTTC.